This T cell receptor (beta chain) was identified during a study of cytomegalovirus exposure and HLA in healthy donors. Study in general: HLA-typed donors were the source of approximately 80 million unique TCRs held in an early data release.

Germline CDR1 LNHDA, CDR2 SQIVND (reference sequence). This CDR3 is built from 14 residues. Trimming left V 3 bases short and J 3 bases short, with 8 bases between. PCR amplification relied on 60 Vbeta primers (plus 13 Jbeta primers). Assay: immunoSEQ multiplex PCR; the TCRdb copy retains only in-frame clones and omits some. The sample contains approximately 130,000 clones, around 77% of which appear only once. The TCR originated in a middle-aged man in good health and CMV-seronegative. This rearrangement joins TRBV19 to TRBJ1-4; D is unclear. What was sequenced was PBMCs. This CDR3 reads CASSMGQSNEKLFF. The CDR3 coding sequence is TGTGCCAGTAGTATGGGCCAGTCTAATGAAAAACTGTTTTTT.